These 10 T cell receptor beta chains were all obtained from the same sample, sequenced in a study of blood T cell repertoires in COVID-19. Only in-frame clones appear in the TCRdb table, and some are missing; sequencing was by immunoSEQ multiplex PCR. The sample yields some 670,000 clones, around 90% seen once. The source material was peripheral blood. The receptors shown here come from a woman aged 18-29 years with acute or convalescent COVID-19.

The V call is TRBV18, the J call TRBJ1-4; no firm D call. With 2 bases removed from V and 4 bases from J, the gap between germline ends came to 11 bases. The CDR3 has 15 amino acids. CDR1 and CDR2 from the germline V gene are KGHSH and LQKENI. The CDR3 region is CASSPGQAINEKLFF. For the CDR3, the DNA is TGTGCCAGCTCACCAGGGCAGGCGATTAATGAAAAACTGTTTTTT.

The chain employs TRBV7-8 and TRBJ1-6; maybe TRBD1 (6 bases). Deletions cut 5 bases from V and 6 bases from J, with 20 bases between. Germline CDR1 SGHVS, CDR2 FQNEAQ. The CDR3 consists of 17 residues. The CDR3 region has the DNA TGTGCCAGCAGCCGGGACCGAGCGGACAGTTTTAATTCACCCCTCCACTTT. This sequence encodes CASSRDRADSFNSPLHF.

The V call is TRBV6-2 or TRBV6-3, the J call TRBJ2-7; tentatively, D is TRBD2 (5 bases). The CDR3 sequence is 15 residues long. Germline V CDR1 and CDR2: MNHEY, SVGEGT. V was shortened by 0 bases and J by 0 bases, with 9 bases between the two germline ends. Written as DNA, the CDR3 is TGTGCCAGCAGTTACTCCAGTGAGGGCTCCTACGAGCAGTACTTC. It yields the protein CASSYSSEGSYEQYF.

This clone turned up a few times. V and J are TRBV4-1 and TRBJ1-2; 12 positions match TRBD1. Germline V gene lookup returns CDR1 MGHRA and CDR2 YSYEKL. Trimming cost V 1 base and J 0 bases; bases outside gene matches: 6. The CDR3 is made up of 18 amino acids. The CDR3 sequence is CASSQVGQGAGANYGYTF. CDR3 in DNA: TGCGCCAGCAGCCAAGTGGGACAGGGGGCGGGTGCTAACTATGGCTACACCTTC.

Only a few counts were recorded for this clone. The chain recombines TRBV7-8 with TRBJ1-2, with TRBD1 matching over 10 bases. Germline CDR1 SGHVS, CDR2 FQNEAQ. CDR3 length equals 14 residues. Losses at the gene ends were 5 bases for V and 7 bases for J; bases not matched to a gene: 7. The CDR3 loop reads CASSSRDRGPGYTF. CDR3 nucleotide sequence: TGTGCCAGCAGCAGCCGGGACAGGGGACCTGGCTACACCTTC.

V is TRBV6-6 and J is TRBJ2-7; D is possibly TRBD1 (5 bases). Germline V gene lookup returns CDR1 MNHNY and CDR2 SVGAGI (reference sequence). CDR3 length equals 14 residues. The V end lost 4 bases, the J end lost 3 bases, and 13 bases lay between the germline ends. The DNA for the CDR3 is TGTGCCAGCAGTTCCGATGAGCAGGGCTACGAGCAGTACTTC. The encoded protein is CASSSDEQGYEQYF.

The chain employs TRBV12-3 or TRBV12-4 and TRBJ2-3, with a weak D call TRBD2 (5 bases). The CDR3 is made up of 12 amino acids. V lost 4 bases and J 10 bases, leaving 12 bases between the germline ends. For the CDR3, the DNA is TGTGCCAGCAGTTCCGGGATTGGCCCGCAGTATTTT. Its translation is CASSSGIGPQYF.

The CDR3 reads CASSLVISGNTEAFF. CDR3 in DNA: TGTGCCAGCAGCTTAGTTATATCAGGGAACACTGAAGCTTTCTTT. The chain joins TRBV7-9 to TRBJ1-1; D is unresolved. V dropped 1 base and J dropped 1 base, with 10 bases sitting between them. CDR3 length: 15 amino acids. Germline-derived CDR1 and CDR2 are SEHNR and FQNEAQ (reference sequence).

This clone was counted only a few times. The rearrangement links TRBV6-5 to TRBJ1-1; TRBD1 might be the D (6 bases). The V end was cut by 5 bases, the J end by 4 bases, with 14 bases between. The CDR3 runs 14 residues. From germline, CDR1 is MNHEY and CDR2 SVGAGI. This CDR3 reads CASSQQGFGTEAFF. In nucleotides, the CDR3 is TGTGCCAGCAGTCAACAGGGATTTGGCACTGAAGCTTTCTTT.

The V and J genes are TRBV24-1 and TRBJ2-4; D ambiguous. V was shortened by 0 bases and J by 0 bases, with 11 bases between the two germline ends. The CDR3 spans 17 residues. CDR1 and CDR2 from the germline V gene are KGHDR and SFDVKD. CDR3 sequence reads: CATSDLHRVGAKNIQYF. CDR3 nucleotide sequence: TGTGCCACCAGTGATTTGCATCGGGTTGGAGCCAAAAACATTCAGTACTTC.